This T cell receptor (beta chain) is drawn from a study of T cell responses to AZD1222 COVID-19 vaccine. Turning to the study itself: Second-dose schedules of about 4 or about 12 weeks were combined. Overall study results and limits: Repertoire sampling happened only post peak T cell response. Reports say nearly half of spike-specific TCRs go after unmutated variant regions. The span of vaccine-associated CD4 TCRs extended across spike, with dominance at 160-218 and 743-854.

Turning to this clone: The antigen remains undetermined.

Libraries were prepared by immunoSEQ multiplex PCR; TCRdb keeps only in-frame clonotypes and omits some of them. The sample has approximately 92,000 clones, around 84% seen once. Trimming removed 0 bases from V and 8 bases from J; junction bases left unmatched: 7. The germline gives CDR1 MGHRA, CDR2 YSYEKL. The CDR3 covers 15 residues. The starting material was peripheral blood, obtained on day 0 of AZD1222 vaccination. This chain uses TRBV4-1 with TRBJ2-3, with TRBD2 matching 8 bases. The origin of this receptor is an adult in good health. The CDR3 bases are TGCGCCAGCAGCCAAGAGCCTTATAGCGGGGTTACGCAGTATTTT. Its protein is CASSQEPYSGVTQYF.